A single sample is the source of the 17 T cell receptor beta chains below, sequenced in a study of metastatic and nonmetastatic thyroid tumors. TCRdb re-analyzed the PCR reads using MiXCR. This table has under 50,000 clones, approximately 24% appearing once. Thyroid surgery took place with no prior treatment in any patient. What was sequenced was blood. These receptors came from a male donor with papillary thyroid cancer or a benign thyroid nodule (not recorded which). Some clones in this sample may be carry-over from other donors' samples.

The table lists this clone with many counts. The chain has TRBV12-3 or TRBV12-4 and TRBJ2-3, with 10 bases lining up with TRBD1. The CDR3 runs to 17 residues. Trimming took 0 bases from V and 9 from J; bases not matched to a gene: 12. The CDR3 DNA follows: TGTGCCAGCAGTTTAGCCCACTCGACAGGGGGCGCGTGGACGCAGTATTTT. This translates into CASSLAHSTGGAWTQYF.

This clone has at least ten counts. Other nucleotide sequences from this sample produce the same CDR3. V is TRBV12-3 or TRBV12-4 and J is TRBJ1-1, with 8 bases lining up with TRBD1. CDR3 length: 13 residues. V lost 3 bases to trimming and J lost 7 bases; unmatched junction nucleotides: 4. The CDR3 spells CASSLAGGLEAFF. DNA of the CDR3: TGTGCCAGCAGTTTGGCAGGGGGCCTTGAAGCTTTCTTT.

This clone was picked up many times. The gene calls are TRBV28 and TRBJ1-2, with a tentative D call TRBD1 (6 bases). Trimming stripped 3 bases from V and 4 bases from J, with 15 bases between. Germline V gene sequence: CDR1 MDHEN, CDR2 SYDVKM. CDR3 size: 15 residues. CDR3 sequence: CASSFPGGASYGYTF. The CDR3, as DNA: TGTGCCAGCAGTTTTCCCGGGGGCGCCAGCTATGGCTACACCTTC.

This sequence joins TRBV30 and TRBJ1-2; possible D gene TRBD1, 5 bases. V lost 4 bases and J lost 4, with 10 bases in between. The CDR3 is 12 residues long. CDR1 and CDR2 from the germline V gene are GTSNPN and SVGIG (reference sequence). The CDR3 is CAWNARVYGYTF. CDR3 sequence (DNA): TGTGCCTGGAACGCCAGGGTCTATGGCTACACCTTC.

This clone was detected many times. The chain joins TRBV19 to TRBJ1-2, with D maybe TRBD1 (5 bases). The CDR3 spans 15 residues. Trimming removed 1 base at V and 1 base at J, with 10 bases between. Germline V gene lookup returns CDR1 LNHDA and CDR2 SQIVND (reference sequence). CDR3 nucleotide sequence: TGTGCCAGTAGTATAGGACGAAGGGGTAACTATGGCTACACCTTC. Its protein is CASSIGRRGNYGYTF.

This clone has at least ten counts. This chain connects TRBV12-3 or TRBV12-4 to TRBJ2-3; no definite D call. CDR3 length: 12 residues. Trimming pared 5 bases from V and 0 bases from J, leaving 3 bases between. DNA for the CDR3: TGTGCCAGCAGTGAAAGCACAGATACGCAGTATTTT. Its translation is CASSESTDTQYF.

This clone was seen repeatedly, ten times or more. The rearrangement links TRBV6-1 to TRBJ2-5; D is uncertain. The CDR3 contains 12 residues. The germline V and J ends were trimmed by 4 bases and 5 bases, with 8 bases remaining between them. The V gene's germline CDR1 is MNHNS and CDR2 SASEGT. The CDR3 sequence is CASSGDRETQYF. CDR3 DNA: TGTGCCAGCAGTGGGGATCGGGAGACCCAGTACTTC.

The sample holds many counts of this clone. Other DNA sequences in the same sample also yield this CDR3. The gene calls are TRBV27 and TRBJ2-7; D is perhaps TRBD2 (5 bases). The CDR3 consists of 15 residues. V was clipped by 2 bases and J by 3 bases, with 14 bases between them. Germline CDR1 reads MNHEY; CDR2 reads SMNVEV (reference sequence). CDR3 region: CASSLGPPGDYEQYF. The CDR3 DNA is TGTGCCAGCAGTTTAGGCCCCCCCGGGGACTACGAGCAGTACTTC.

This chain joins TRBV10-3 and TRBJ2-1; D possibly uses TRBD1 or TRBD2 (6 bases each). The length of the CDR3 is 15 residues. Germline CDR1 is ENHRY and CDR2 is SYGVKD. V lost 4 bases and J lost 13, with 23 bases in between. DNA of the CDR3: TGTGCCATCAGTGCGGGGGACATGACCTCCAGGGGTCAGTTCTTC. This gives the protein CAISAGDMTSRGQFF.

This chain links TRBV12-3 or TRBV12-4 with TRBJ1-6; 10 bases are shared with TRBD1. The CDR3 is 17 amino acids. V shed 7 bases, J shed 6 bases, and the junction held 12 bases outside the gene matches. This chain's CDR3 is CASTSGLGDRGNSPLHF. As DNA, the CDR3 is TGTGCCAGCACCTCAGGCCTGGGGGACAGGGGTAATTCACCCCTCCACTTT.

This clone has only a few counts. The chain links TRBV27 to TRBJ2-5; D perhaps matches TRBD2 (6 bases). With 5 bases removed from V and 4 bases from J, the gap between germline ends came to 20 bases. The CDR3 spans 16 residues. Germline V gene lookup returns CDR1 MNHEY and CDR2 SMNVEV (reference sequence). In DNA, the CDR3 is TGTGCCAGCAGTCCCACCCCTTCGGACTACGGAGAGACCCAGTACTTC. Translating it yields CASSPTPSDYGETQYF.

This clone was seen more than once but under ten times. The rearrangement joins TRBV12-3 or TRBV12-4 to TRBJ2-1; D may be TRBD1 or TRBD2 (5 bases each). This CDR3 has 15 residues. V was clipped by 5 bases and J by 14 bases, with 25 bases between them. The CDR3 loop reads CASSPAVGVYPKEFF. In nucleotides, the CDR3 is TGTGCCAGCAGTCCCGCCGTGGGGGTGTACCCCAAAGAGTTCTTC.

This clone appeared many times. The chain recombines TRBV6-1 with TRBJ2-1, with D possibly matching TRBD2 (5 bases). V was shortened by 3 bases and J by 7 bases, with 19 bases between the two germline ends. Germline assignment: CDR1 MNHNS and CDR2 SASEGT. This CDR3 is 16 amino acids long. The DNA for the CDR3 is TGTGCCAGCAGTGACGGGTCAGCGGCCCTGATAAATGAGCAGTTCTTC. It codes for CASSDGSAALINEQFF.

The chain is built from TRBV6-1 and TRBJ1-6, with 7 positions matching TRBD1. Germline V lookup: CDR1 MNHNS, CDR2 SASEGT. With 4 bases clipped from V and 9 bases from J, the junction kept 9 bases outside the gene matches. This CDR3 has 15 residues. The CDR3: CASSAATGSSSPLHF. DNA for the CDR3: TGTGCCAGCAGTGCGGCGACAGGGTCTAGTTCACCCCTCCACTTT.

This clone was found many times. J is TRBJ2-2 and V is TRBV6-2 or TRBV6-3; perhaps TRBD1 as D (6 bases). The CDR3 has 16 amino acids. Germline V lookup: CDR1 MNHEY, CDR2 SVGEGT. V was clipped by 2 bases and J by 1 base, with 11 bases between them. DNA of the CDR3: TGTGCCAGCAGTTACAACGACAGGAGGAACACCGGGGAGCTGTTTTTT. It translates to CASSYNDRRNTGELFF.

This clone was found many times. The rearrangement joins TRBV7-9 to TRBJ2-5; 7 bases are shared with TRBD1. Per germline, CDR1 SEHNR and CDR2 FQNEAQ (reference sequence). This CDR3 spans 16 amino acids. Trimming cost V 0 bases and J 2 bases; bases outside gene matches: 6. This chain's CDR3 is CASSLARGLLQETQYF. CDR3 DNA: TGTGCCAGCAGCTTAGCAAGGGGGCTATTGCAAGAGACCCAGTACTTC. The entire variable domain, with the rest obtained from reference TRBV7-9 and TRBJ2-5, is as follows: DTGVSQNPRHKITKRGQNVTFRCDPISEHNRLYWYRQTLGQGPEFLTYFQNEAQLEKSRLLSDRFSAERPKGSFSTLEIQRTEQGDSAMYLCASSLARGLLQETQYFGPGTRLLVL.

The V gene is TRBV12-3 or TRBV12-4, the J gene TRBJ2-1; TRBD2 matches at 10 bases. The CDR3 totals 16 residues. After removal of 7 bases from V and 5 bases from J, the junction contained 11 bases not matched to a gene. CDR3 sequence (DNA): TGTGCCAGCATCCCCGGGCTAGCGGGAGCGAACAATGAGCAGTTCTTC. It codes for CASIPGLAGANNEQFF.